This T cell receptor beta chain appears in the sequencing data of a study of blood T cell repertoires in COVID-19. In germline, CDR1 is SGHVS, CDR2 FQNEAQ. This CDR3 region has 19 residues. V was pared by 5 bases and J by 2 bases, with 17 bases of the junction left unmatched. Generated by immunoSEQ multiplex PCR, the TCRdb table keeps only in-frame clones and is missing some. The sample lists 85,000 or so clones, roughly 89% occurring once. Sequenced material: peripheral blood. The TCR was taken from a man between 45 and 60 years old with active or convalescent COVID-19. V gene TRBV7-8 combines with J gene TRBJ1-1, with 10 bases matching TRBD1. The CDR3 DNA reads as TGTGCCAGCAGCCGAGAGGGGACAGGGGCTTCCGTGGGTAACACTGAAGCTTTCTTT. The encoded protein is CASSREGTGASVGNTEAFF.